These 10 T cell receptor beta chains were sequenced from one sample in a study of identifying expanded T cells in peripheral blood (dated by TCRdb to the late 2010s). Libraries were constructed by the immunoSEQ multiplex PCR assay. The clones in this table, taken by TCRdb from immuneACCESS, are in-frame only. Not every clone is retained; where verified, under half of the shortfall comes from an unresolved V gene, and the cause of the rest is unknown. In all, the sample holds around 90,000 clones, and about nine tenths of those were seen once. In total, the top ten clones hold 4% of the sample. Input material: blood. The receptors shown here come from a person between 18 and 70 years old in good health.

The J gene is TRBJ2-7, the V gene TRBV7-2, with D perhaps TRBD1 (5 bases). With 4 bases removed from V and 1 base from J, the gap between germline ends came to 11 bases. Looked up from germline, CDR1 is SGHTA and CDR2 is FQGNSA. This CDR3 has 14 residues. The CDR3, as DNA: TGTGCCAGCAGCTCACAACAGGATTCCTACGAGCAGTACTTC. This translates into CASSSQQDSYEQYF.

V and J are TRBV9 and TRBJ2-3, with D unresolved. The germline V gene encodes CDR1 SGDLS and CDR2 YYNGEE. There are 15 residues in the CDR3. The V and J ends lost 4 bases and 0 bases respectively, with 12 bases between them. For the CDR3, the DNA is TGTGCCAGCAGCCCTCTTCGGGCGAGCACAGATACGCAGTATTTT. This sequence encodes CASSPLRASTDTQYF.

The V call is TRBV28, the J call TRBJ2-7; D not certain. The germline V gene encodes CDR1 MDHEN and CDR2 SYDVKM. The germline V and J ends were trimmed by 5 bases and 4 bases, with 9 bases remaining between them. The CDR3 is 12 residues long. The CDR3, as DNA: TGTGCCAGCAGTACGTCTCCTTACGAGCAGTACTTC. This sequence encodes CASSTSPYEQYF.

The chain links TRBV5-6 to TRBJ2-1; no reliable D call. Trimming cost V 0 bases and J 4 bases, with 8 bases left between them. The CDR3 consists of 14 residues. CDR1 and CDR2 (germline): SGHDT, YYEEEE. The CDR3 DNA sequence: TGTGCCAGCAGCTTGGTAAGCGTATACAATGAGCAGTTCTTC. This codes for CASSLVSVYNEQFF.

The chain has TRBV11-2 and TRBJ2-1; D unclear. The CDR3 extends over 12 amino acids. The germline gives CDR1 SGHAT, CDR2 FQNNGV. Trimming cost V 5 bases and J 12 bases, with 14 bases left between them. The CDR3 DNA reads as TGTGCCAGCAGCACCCGGACGGAATTGCAGTTCTTC. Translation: CASSTRTELQFF. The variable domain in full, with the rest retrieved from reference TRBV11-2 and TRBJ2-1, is EAGVAQSPRYKIIEKRQSVAFWCNPISGHATLYWYQQILGQGPKLLIQFQNNGVVDDSQLPKDRFSAERLKGVDSTLKIQPAKLEDSAVYLCASSTRTELQFFGPGTRLTVL.

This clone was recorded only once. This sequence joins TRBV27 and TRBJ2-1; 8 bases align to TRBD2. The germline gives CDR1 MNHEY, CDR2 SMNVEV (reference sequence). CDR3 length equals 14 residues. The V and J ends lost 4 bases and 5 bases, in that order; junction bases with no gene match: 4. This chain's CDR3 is CASSSFGGDNEQFF. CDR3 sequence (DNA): TGTGCCAGCAGTTCCTTCGGGGGGGACAATGAGCAGTTCTTC.

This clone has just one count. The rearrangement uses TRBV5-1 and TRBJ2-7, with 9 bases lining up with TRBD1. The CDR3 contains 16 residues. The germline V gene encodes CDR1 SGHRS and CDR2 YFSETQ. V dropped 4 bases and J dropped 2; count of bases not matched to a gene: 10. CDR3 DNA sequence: TGCGCCAGCAGCCTCTATCGGGGACAGGGCCCCTACGAGCAGTACTTC. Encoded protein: CASSLYRGQGPYEQYF.

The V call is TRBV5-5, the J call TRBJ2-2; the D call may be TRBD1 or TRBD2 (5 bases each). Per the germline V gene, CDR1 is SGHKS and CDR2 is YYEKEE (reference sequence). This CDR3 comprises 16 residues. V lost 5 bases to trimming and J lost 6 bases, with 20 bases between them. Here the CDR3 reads CASSQPFRDRAGELFF. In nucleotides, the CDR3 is TGTGCCAGCAGTCAGCCATTCCGGGACCGGGCCGGGGAGCTGTTTTTT.

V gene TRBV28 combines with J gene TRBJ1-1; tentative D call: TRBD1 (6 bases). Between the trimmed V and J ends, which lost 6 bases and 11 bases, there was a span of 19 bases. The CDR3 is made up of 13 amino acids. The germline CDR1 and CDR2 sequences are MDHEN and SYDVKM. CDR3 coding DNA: TGTGCCAGCAGATCCCCATTGCAGGGGTGGGCTTTCTTT. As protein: CASRSPLQGWAFF.

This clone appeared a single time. CDR3 coding DNA: TGTGCCAGCAGCTTAGGGGGACAGACCTACGAGCAGTACTTC. This codes for CASSLGGQTYEQYF. This chain joins TRBV13 and TRBJ2-7, with TRBD1 identical over 7 bases. Germline loops: CDR1 PRHDT, CDR2 FYEKMQ (reference sequence). The junction had 1 base not matched to a gene; V was cut back by 0 bases and J by 2 bases. This CDR3 is built from 14 residues. Full variable domain (rest looked up from reference TRBV13 and TRBJ2-7): AAGVIQSPRHLIKEKRETATLKCYPIPRHDTVYWYQQGPGQDPQFLISFYEKMQSDKGSIPDRFSAQQFSDYHSELNMSSLELGDSALYFCASSLGGQTYEQYFGPGTRLTVT.